This T cell receptor beta chain was identified during a study of T cell responses to AZD1222 COVID-19 vaccine. General observations from the study: There were mostly white British donors and more females than males, and clonal diversity was possibly underestimated. Following two doses of AZD1222, Spike-specific TCR breadth and depth rose.

TCRdb keeps only in-frame clones here, not all; method: immunoSEQ multiplex PCR. Altogether approximately 140,000 clones are present, 82% being singletons, with the ten largest covering about 3.8%. A remark on this clone: No antigen is known for it.

Germline CDR1 MDHEN, CDR2 SYDVKM. The CDR3 covers 14 residues. V was clipped by 10 bases and J by 4 bases; unmatched bases: 6. The TCR was taken from an adult in good health. The chain employs TRBV28 and TRBJ1-6; 8 positions match TRBD1. The input for sequencing was peripheral blood, taken on day 0 of MenACWY control vaccination. In DNA form, the CDR3 reads TGTGCCACGACGACAGGGGTTTATAATTCACCCCTCCACTTT. Translating it yields CATTTGVYNSPLHF. Looking up the rest from reference TRBV28 and TRBJ1-6 gives the full variable domain: DVKVTQSSRYLVKRTGEKVFLECVQDMDHENMFWYRQDPGLGLRLIYFSYDVKMKEKGDIPEGYSVSREKKERFSLILESASTNQTSMYLCATTTGVYNSPLHFGNGTRLTVT.